The next 10 T cell receptor beta chains were all read from a single sample in a study of T-cell reconstitution after alpha-beta-depleted transplantation in children. Preparation of the TCRbeta library used unique molecular identifiers. TCRdb called the PCR reads again in MiXCR, with one record for every CDR3 protein. Among about 980,000 distinct CDR3 sequences, around 30% were seen once, and the ten largest hold roughly 28%. This material consisted of PBMCs, mostly from graft donor cells, taken 360 days after TCRalphabeta/CD19-depleted stem cell transplant. The receptors derive from a boy in the first two years of life who had a stem cell transplant for SCID, so the T cells may come from the graft donor.

Ten or more counts support this clonotype. V gene TRBV2 combines with J gene TRBJ2-1, with unresolved D. The ends were cut back, 7 bases at V and 3 bases at J, with 13 bases in the middle. This CDR3 region has 14 residues. The germline V gene has CDR1 SNHLY and CDR2 FYNNEI. The CDR3 loop is CASIPRTFYNEQFF. The CDR3 coding sequence is TGTGCCAGCATCCCTCGGACCTTCTACAATGAGCAGTTCTTC.

This clonotype was observed a few times. The J gene is TRBJ2-6, the V gene TRBV14, with D hard to call. Germline lookup yields CDR1 SGHDN and CDR2 FVKESK. The V end was cut by 3 bases, the J end by 2 bases, with 8 bases between. This CDR3 is 15 amino acids long. The CDR3 here is CASSHRFTGANVLTF. CDR3 nucleotide sequence: TGTGCCAGCAGCCACAGGTTTACTGGGGCCAACGTCCTGACTTTC.

This clonotype occurred a few times. V and J are TRBV4-2 and TRBJ2-6; perhaps TRBD2 as D (6 bases). V lost 0 bases, J lost 0 bases, and 12 bases lay in between. Germline V lookup: CDR1 LGHNA, CDR2 YNFKEQ. This CDR3 region has 18 residues. This chain's CDR3 is CASSQEGTYTSGANVLTF. The CDR3 DNA reads TGTGCCAGCAGCCAAGAGGGGACTTATACCTCTGGGGCCAACGTCCTGACTTTC.

The table lists this clonotype with a few counts. This sequence joins TRBV4-3 and TRBJ2-7, with TRBD2 as a possible D gene (6 bases). CDR1 LGHNA and CDR2 YSLEER come from the germline V gene. CDR3 length: 14 amino acids. The germline V and J ends were trimmed by 1 base and 4 bases, with 11 bases remaining between them. The CDR3 loop reads CASSQGRETYEQYF. As DNA, the CDR3 is TGCGCCAGCAGCCAAGGGCGGGAAACTTACGAGCAGTACTTC.

The rearrangement links TRBV5-6 to TRBJ2-2; unclear D gene. CDR3 length equals 12 residues. The germline gives CDR1 SGHDT, CDR2 YYEEEE. Deletions cut 4 bases from V and 6 bases from J, with 7 bases between. The chain's CDR3 is CASSTPAGELFF. DNA of the CDR3: TGTGCCAGCAGCACCCCCGCCGGGGAGCTGTTTTTT. Drawing the rest from reference TRBV5-6 and TRBJ2-2, the complete variable domain is DAGVTQSPTHLIKTRGQQVTLRCSPKSGHDTVSWYQQALGQGPQFIFQYYEEEERQRGNFPDRFSGHQFPNYSSELNVNALLLGDSALYLCASSTPAGELFFGEGSRLTVL.

This clonotype was picked up a small number of times. V and J are TRBV12-3 or TRBV12-4 and TRBJ2-3, with D perhaps TRBD1 (8 bases). V dropped 4 bases and J dropped 4 bases, with 18 bases sitting between them. CDR3 size: 16 residues. The CDR3 DNA follows: TGTGCCAGCAGTTCGAGACAGGGGAGGGGGCCAGATACGCAGTATTTT. Encoded protein: CASSSRQGRGPDTQYF.

This sequence joins TRBV11-2 and TRBJ2-5; D possibly corresponds to TRBD2 (5 bases). CDR3 length: 14 residues. V lost 2 bases and J lost 5, with 12 bases in between. Germline values: CDR1 SGHAT, CDR2 FQNNGV. The CDR3 protein is CASSLSRGSETQYF. The CDR3 region has the DNA TGTGCCAGCAGCTTATCTAGAGGGTCTGAGACCCAGTACTTC.

V is TRBV4-1 and J is TRBJ2-7; weak D call: TRBD1 (5 bases). The V end was cut by 1 base, the J end by 4 bases, with 8 bases between. Germline CDR1 and CDR2: MGHRA and YSYEKL. This CDR3 contains 13 residues. DNA for the CDR3: TGCGCCAGCAGCCAAGCCTGGACATACGAGCAGTACTTC. Translated: CASSQAWTYEQYF.

This chain uses TRBV9 with TRBJ2-7; 7 positions match TRBD2. J lost 5 bases, V lost 4 bases, and 9 bases had no gene match. Germline CDR1 and CDR2: SGDLS and YYNGEE. This CDR3 has 14 amino acids. The CDR3, as DNA: TGTGCCAGCAGCTGGGGGGGGGGACGGAACGAGCAGTACTTC. It yields the protein CASSWGGGRNEQYF.

This clonotype occurred a few times. This chain connects TRBV12-3 or TRBV12-4 to TRBJ2-5; 7 positions match TRBD1. Trimming took 6 bases from V and 2 from J; bases not matched to a gene: 3. The CDR3 is 13 amino acids. CDR3 sequence reads: CASRMGQQETQYF. The CDR3 nucleotides read TGTGCCAGCAGGATGGGACAGCAAGAGACCCAGTACTTC.